This entry lists 20 T cell receptor beta chains sequenced from one sample in a study of blood T cell repertoires in COVID-19. Data came from immunoSEQ multiplex PCR; TCRdb stores just in-frame clones and leaves some out. The sample yields approximately 240,000 clones, approximately 90% seen once. The sample consisted of PBMCs or T cells enriched from blood (not recorded which). The receptors were gathered from a woman aged 18 to 35 who had recovered from COVID-19.

This chain joins TRBV7-2 and TRBJ1-1; 8 positions agree with TRBD1. The CDR3 is made up of 13 amino acids. The V and J ends lost 4 bases and 12 bases, in that order; junction bases with no gene match: 10. The germline V gene has CDR1 SGHTA and CDR2 FQGNSA. The CDR3 DNA follows: TGTGCCAGCAGCTCTAGACAGGGGATGGAAACTTTCTTT. It specifies CASSSRQGMETFF.

The CDR3 DNA sequence: TGCGCCAGCAGCCAAGGGTCCACAGGACTAGCGGGAACTGAATTTACCTACGAGCAGTACTTC. Its translation: CASSQGSTGLAGTEFTYEQYF. The rearrangement links TRBV4-1 to TRBJ2-7; TRBD2 matches at 12 bases. The germline gives CDR1 MGHRA, CDR2 YSYEKL. V shed 1 base and J 2 bases; nucleotides not matched to a gene: 18. The length of the CDR3 is 21 residues.

The V gene is TRBV11-3, the J gene TRBJ1-1; 7 bases line up with TRBD1. Germline loops: CDR1 SGHNT, CDR2 YENEEA. There are 16 residues in the CDR3. The trim removed 4 bases at V and 3 bases at J, leaving 11 bases unmatched. This CDR3 reads CASSWAPGQSHTEAFF. The CDR3 DNA reads as TGTGCCAGCAGCTGGGCGCCGGGACAGTCTCACACTGAAGCTTTCTTT.

This sequence joins TRBV7-9 and TRBJ2-2; D is unclear. Trimming cost V 5 bases and J 5 bases, with 3 bases left between them. The CDR3 length is 11 residues. Germline V CDR1 and CDR2: SEHNR, FQNEAQ (reference sequence). DNA for the CDR3: TGTGCCAGCAGCCCAACCGGGGAGCTGTTTTTT. Encoded protein: CASSPTGELFF. Filled out from reference TRBV7-9 and TRBJ2-2, the complete variable domain reads DTGVSQNPRHKITKRGQNVTFRCDPISEHNRLYWYRQTLGQGPEFLTYFQNEAQLEKSRLLSDRFSAERPKGSFSTLEIQRTEQGDSAMYLCASSPTGELFFGEGSRLTVL.

As for this clone: Within the sample, other DNA sequences also encode this same CDR3. This chain uses TRBV2 with TRBJ1-2, with D unclear. The CDR3 is 12 residues long. The V end lost 6 bases, the J end lost 3 bases, and 8 bases lay between the germline ends. Germline V gene lookup returns CDR1 SNHLY and CDR2 FYNNEI. In DNA form, the CDR3 reads TGTGCCAGCAGCGAGGGAGACTATGGCTACACCTTC. It specifies CASSEGDYGYTF.

This clone has just one count. The J gene is TRBJ1-1, the V gene TRBV18; TRBD1 matches at 9 bases. The CDR3 runs 13 residues. Unmatched junction bases numbered 4, after V lost 6 bases and J lost 5 bases. The germline V gene has CDR1 KGHSH and CDR2 LQKENI. The CDR3 DNA follows: TGTGCCAGCTCTCGACAGGGGGAAACTGAAGCTTTCTTT. This encodes CASSRQGETEAFF.

The chain has TRBV11-3 and TRBJ1-1; D unresolved. V was shortened by 2 bases and J by 6 bases, with 10 bases between the two germline ends. Germline lookup yields CDR1 SGHNT and CDR2 YENEEA. CDR3 length equals 13 residues. For the CDR3, the DNA is TGTGCCAGCAGCTTAACCGGGATAGCTGAAGCTTTCTTT. Translation gives CASSLTGIAEAFF.

A word on this clone: This same CDR3 is encoded by further DNA sequences in the sample. The gene calls are TRBV7-9 and TRBJ1-5; possibly TRBD1 for D (6 bases). Trimming pared 5 bases from V and 0 bases from J, leaving 8 bases between. The CDR3 runs to 14 residues. CDR1 and CDR2 from the germline V gene are SEHNR and FQNEAQ (reference sequence). CDR3 residues: CASSPTGSNQPQHF. The CDR3 region has the DNA TGTGCCAGCAGCCCGACAGGTAGCAATCAGCCCCAGCATTTT.

CDR3 bases: TGTGCCAGCAGTGATAGGTCTAGGAGCGGGGAGCTGTTTTTT. Its protein is CASSDRSRSGELFF. The chain uses TRBV6-4 and TRBJ2-2; D call uncertain. Trimming took 3 bases from V and 7 from J, leaving 12 bases between them. Germline-derived CDR1 and CDR2 are MRHNA and SNTAGT. The CDR3 length is 14 residues.

The chain couples TRBV11-2 to TRBJ2-5, with 10 bases identical to TRBD1. Germline V gene lookup returns CDR1 SGHAT and CDR2 FQNNGV. J was trimmed by 4 bases and V by 1 base; bases with no gene match: 9. This CDR3 region has 17 residues. The chain's CDR3 is CASSLVILGQGRETQYF. The CDR3 region has the DNA TGTGCCAGCAGCTTAGTGATTTTGGGACAGGGGCGAGAGACCCAGTACTTC.

The chain combines TRBV19 with TRBJ2-7; possible D gene TRBD1, 5 bases. The CDR3 extends over 12 amino acids. Germline lookup yields CDR1 LNHDA and CDR2 SQIVND (reference sequence). Trimming took 4 bases from V and 3 from J, leaving 7 bases between them. DNA for the CDR3: TGTGCCAGTAGTAAGGACATCTACGAGCAGTACTTC. Translating gives CASSKDIYEQYF.

The chain links TRBV7-9 to TRBJ2-2; D unclear. The CDR3 length is 15 residues. Between the trimmed V and J ends, which lost 3 bases and 1 base, there was a span of 9 bases. Germline V lookup: CDR1 SEHNR, CDR2 FQNEAQ (reference sequence). CDR3 loop: CASSFFGWNTGELFF. As DNA, the CDR3 is TGTGCCAGCAGCTTTTTCGGGTGGAACACCGGGGAGCTGTTTTTT.

V and J are TRBV12-3 or TRBV12-4 and TRBJ1-1; D unclear. The CDR3 is 12 residues long. Deletions cut 4 bases from V and 5 bases from J, with 8 bases between. The CDR3 protein is CASSSQYTEAFF. CDR3 bases: TGTGCCAGCAGTTCACAGTATACTGAAGCTTTCTTT.

The rearrangement joins TRBV5-1 to TRBJ2-7; TRBD1 aligns across 10 bases. Trimming took 0 bases from V and 4 from J; bases not matched to a gene: 4. CDR1 and CDR2 (germline): SGHRS, YFSETQ. This CDR3 comprises 15 residues. The CDR3, as DNA: TGCGCCAGCAGCTTGGCAGGACAGGGGGGTTACGAGCAGTACTTC. It specifies CASSLAGQGGYEQYF.

This chain uses TRBV21-1 with TRBJ2-1; the table's D call, TRBD1, has no DNA check behind it. TRBV21-1 has pseudogene status. The CDR3 sequence is 15 residues long. CDR3 sequence: CASSKVGTGDNEQFF. CDR3 nucleotide sequence: TGTGCCAGCAGCAAAGTAGGGACAGGGGACAATGAGCAGTTCTTC.

The CDR3 coding sequence is TGTGCCAGCTATGAGGGCGGGTGGTTTGGCACAGATACGCAGTATTTT. It translates to CASYEGGWFGTDTQYF. This chain connects TRBV2 to TRBJ2-3; a weak D match, TRBD2 (5 bases). V was cut by 8 bases and J by 1 base, with 19 bases left in between. Germline-derived CDR1 and CDR2 are SNHLY and FYNNEI. The CDR3 length is 16 residues.

This sequence joins TRBV3-1 (or the pseudogene TRBV3-2) and TRBJ2-1, with D possibly TRBD2 on 7 matching bases. Germline V lookup: CDR1 LGHDT, CDR2 YNNKEL (reference sequence). The V end was cut by 2 bases, the J end by 7 bases, with 15 bases between. The CDR3 extends over 15 amino acids. This CDR3 reads CASSQRGGWGNEQFF. CDR3 nucleotide sequence: TGTGCCAGCAGCCAAAGGGGGGGCTGGGGAAATGAGCAGTTCTTC.

This chain uses TRBV7-8 with TRBJ2-1, with 12 bases identical to TRBD2. Germline V gene sequence: CDR1 SGHVS, CDR2 FQNEAQ. CDR3 size: 16 residues. With V trimmed by 1 base and J by 6 bases, 4 bases remained unmatched. This chain's CDR3 is CASSLELTSGSNEQFF. The CDR3 region has the DNA TGTGCCAGCAGCTTAGAGTTGACTAGCGGGAGCAATGAGCAGTTCTTC. The full variable domain, rest sourced from reference TRBV7-8 and TRBJ2-1, is GAGVSQSPRYKVAKRGQDVALRCDPISGHVSLFWYQQALGQGPEFLTYFQNEAQLDKSGLPSDRFFAERPEGSVSTLKIQRTQQEDSAVYLCASSLELTSGSNEQFFGPGTRLTVL.

The chain carries TRBV5-6 and TRBJ2-1; D perhaps matches TRBD2 (6 bases). This CDR3 has 16 residues. The V end was cut by 2 bases, the J end by 0 bases, with 12 bases between. The germline CDR1 and CDR2 sequences are SGHDT and YYEEEE. The CDR3 coding sequence is TGTGCCAGCAGCTTCAGCGGGCAACACTCCTACAATGAGCAGTTCTTC. Its protein product is CASSFSGQHSYNEQFF. The full variable domain, completed using reference TRBV5-6 and TRBJ2-1, is DAGVTQSPTHLIKTRGQQVTLRCSPKSGHDTVSWYQQALGQGPQFIFQYYEEEERQRGNFPDRFSGHQFPNYSSELNVNALLLGDSALYLCASSFSGQHSYNEQFFGPGTRLTVL.

This clone was recorded once. V is TRBV4-2 and J is TRBJ1-1; D may be TRBD1 (5 bases). Looked up from germline, CDR1 is LGHNA and CDR2 is YNFKEQ. This CDR3 comprises 14 residues. The V end was cut by 1 base, the J end by 3 bases, with 9 bases between. The CDR3 region has the DNA TGTGCCAGCAGCCAAGGGGTAGGGGACACTGAAGCTTTCTTT. Encoded protein: CASSQGVGDTEAFF.